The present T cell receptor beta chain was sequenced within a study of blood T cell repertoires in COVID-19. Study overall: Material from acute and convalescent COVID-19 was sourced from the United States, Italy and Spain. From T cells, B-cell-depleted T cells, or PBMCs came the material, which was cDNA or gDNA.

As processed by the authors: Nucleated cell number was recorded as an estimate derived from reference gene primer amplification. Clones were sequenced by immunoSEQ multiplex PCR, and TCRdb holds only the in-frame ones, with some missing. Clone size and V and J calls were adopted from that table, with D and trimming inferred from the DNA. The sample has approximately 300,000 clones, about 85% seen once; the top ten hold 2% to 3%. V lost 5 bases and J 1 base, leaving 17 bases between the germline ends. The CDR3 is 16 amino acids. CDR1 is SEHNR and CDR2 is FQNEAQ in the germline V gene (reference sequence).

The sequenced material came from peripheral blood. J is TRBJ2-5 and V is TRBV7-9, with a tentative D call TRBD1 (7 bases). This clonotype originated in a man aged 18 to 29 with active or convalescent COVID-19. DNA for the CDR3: TGTGCCAGCAGCCTAGGGCAGGGGGGAATCCAAGAGACCCAGTACTTC. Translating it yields CASSLGQGGIQETQYF.